This T cell receptor beta chain was obtained from a study of T cell repertoires in MIS-A myocarditis. The protocol was immunoSEQ multiplex PCR, while the TCRdb copy is restricted to in-frame clones and leaves out a portion. The repertoire holds about 11,000 clones, roughly 80% seen once, with 29% in the top ten. The CDR3 is made up of 19 amino acids. Germline V gene data show CDR1 as MNHEY and CDR2 as SVGEGT. Unmatched junction bases numbered 12, after V lost 0 bases and J lost 2 bases. This chain joins TRBV6-2 or TRBV6-3 and TRBJ2-3; TRBD1 matches 9 bases. This receptor was taken from a man aged 18 to 29 with fulminant myocarditis from multisystem inflammatory syndrome in adults (MIS-A) after COVID-19. Sequencing was carried out using right ventricle heart tissue obtained at autopsy. CDR3: CASSYSILQDRGYTDTQYF. CDR3 bases: TGTGCCAGCAGTTACTCGATCCTCCAGGACAGGGGATACACAGATACGCAGTATTTT.